This T cell receptor beta chain was identified in a study of untreated major depressive disorder. Findings and caveats of the study: Depressed patients' CD4+ T cells carried increased TRBV05-01 (Vbeta 5.1) usage versus control CD4+ T cells.

Using immunoSEQ multiplex PCR, the repertoire was profiled, and TCRdb retains in-frame clones only, with some absent. Found here are about 25,000 clones, 91% of them singletons; the top ten hold over 0.6%. This clone appeared a single time. The antigen remains unidentified. For sex, age, current smoking status and body mass index, every depressed patient had a pairwise-matched non-depressed control. This CDR3 comprises 15 residues. V trimming: 5 bases; J trimming: 6 bases; junction bases outside the gene matches: 11. Germline CDR1 is LNHDA and CDR2 is SQIVND (reference sequence). The sequenced material came from CD4+ T cells from PBMCs. The TCR originated in a woman in her 30s with major depressive disorder. The chain is built from TRBV19 and TRBJ1-2, with 8 bases matching TRBD1. As DNA, the CDR3 is TGTGCCAGTAGTCTTTACATGACAGGGGAGAATGGCTACACCTTC. Its translation: CASSLYMTGENGYTF. The entire variable domain, with the rest obtained from reference TRBV19 and TRBJ1-2, is as follows: DGGITQSPKYLFRKEGQNVTLSCEQNLNHDAMYWYRQDPGQGLRLIYYSQIVNDFQKGDIAEGYSVSREKKESFPLTVTSAQKNPTAFYLCASSLYMTGENGYTFGSGTRLTVV.